Listed below are T cell receptor beta chains from one sample, sequenced in a study of blood T cells in healthy people across ages. TCRdb ran MiXCR on the 5' RACE reads and lists one entry per CDR3 protein. Among 1.5 million to 2 million distinct CDR3 sequences listed, about 28% were seen once. The sample taken for sequencing was blood. The receptors were sampled from a woman in her 30s in good health. The CDR3 runs from the conserved cysteine through the conserved F or W. The order of the fields is D gene, clone size, J gene, V gene, CDR3 DNA, CDR3 protein. D genes are given only for firm matches. Size values are once, few and many counts, or a class for expanded clones, and some rows have none.

d_call: NA; clone_size: NA; j_call: TRBJ2-1; v_call: TRBV12-5; cdr3_nt: TGTGCTAGTGGTTCAGGGACTTTTAGCTCCTACAATGAGCAGTTCTTC; cdr3_aa: CASGSGTFSSYNEQFF
d_call: TRBD1; clone_size: NA; j_call: TRBJ1-2; v_call: TRBV4-1; cdr3_nt: TGCGCCAGCAGCCAGGCAGACAGGGGTGGTAATGGCTACACCTTC; cdr3_aa: CASSQADRGGNGYTF
d_call: NA; clone_size: NA; j_call: TRBJ2-7; v_call: TRBV20-1; cdr3_nt: TGCAGTGCTAGCCCAGGGAGTGACGAGCAGTACTTC; cdr3_aa: CSASPGSDEQYF
d_call: NA; clone_size: NA; j_call: TRBJ1-2; v_call: TRBV5-1; cdr3_nt: TGCGCCAGCAGCTACCCCGAACAGGAGGGGTTTACCGGCTACACCTTC; cdr3_aa: CASSYPEQEGFTGYTF
d_call: TRBD2; clone_size: few; j_call: TRBJ2-7; v_call: TRBV7-9; cdr3_nt: TGTGCCAGCAGCTTTTTAGCGGGGGACGAGCAGTACTTC; cdr3_aa: CASSFLAGDEQYF
d_call: TRBD1; clone_size: few; j_call: TRBJ2-2; v_call: TRBV20-1; cdr3_nt: TGCAGTGCTACCGATCCGGGACAGGGGATCGGGGAGCTGTTTTTT; cdr3_aa: CSATDPGQGIGELFF
d_call: NA; clone_size: NA; j_call: TRBJ1-2; v_call: TRBV9; cdr3_nt: TGTACCAGCAGCCATCCCGTTGGCTACACCTTC; cdr3_aa: CTSSHPVGYTF
d_call: TRBD2; clone_size: many; j_call: TRBJ2-5; v_call: TRBV12-3/TRBV12-4; cdr3_nt: TGTGCCAGCAGCCCGCTCGGGACTAGCCAAGAGACCCAGTACTTC; cdr3_aa: CASSPLGTSQETQYF
d_call: TRBD1; clone_size: many; j_call: TRBJ2-1; v_call: TRBV4-1; cdr3_nt: TGCGCCAGCAGCCCCTACCGGGACAGGGGCGATGAGCAGTTCTTC; cdr3_aa: CASSPYRDRGDEQFF
d_call: NA; clone_size: few; j_call: TRBJ1-2; v_call: TRBV7-2; cdr3_nt: TGTGCCAGCAGCTTAGATCCCGGGACTGGCGGCTACACCTTC; cdr3_aa: CASSLDPGTGGYTF
d_call: TRBD1; clone_size: few; j_call: TRBJ2-2; v_call: TRBV7-3; cdr3_nt: TGTGCCAGCAGCCTATTAATGGGGACAGGCACCGGGGAGCTGTTTTTT; cdr3_aa: CASSLLMGTGTGELFF
d_call: TRBD2; clone_size: NA; j_call: TRBJ2-3; v_call: TRBV6-5; cdr3_nt: TGTGCCAGCACCAGCGGGAGAATAGATACGCAGTATTTT; cdr3_aa: CASTSGRIDTQYF
d_call: TRBD2; clone_size: few; j_call: TRBJ2-1; v_call: TRBV15; cdr3_nt: TGTGCCACCTCCTTCGGCGGGAGAGCCCCTAAGCAGTTCTTC; cdr3_aa: CATSFGGRAPKQFF
d_call: TRBD1; clone_size: NA; j_call: TRBJ1-2; v_call: TRBV6-1; cdr3_nt: TGTGCCAGCAGTGGAATGACAGGGGGCGAAGGAGCTAACCATGGCTACACCTTC; cdr3_aa: CASSGMTGGEGANHGYTF
d_call: NA; clone_size: NA; j_call: TRBJ2-6; v_call: TRBV9; cdr3_nt: TGTGTCAGCAGCGCAACCCGGGGAACCGACCCTGGGGCCAACGTCCTGACTTTC; cdr3_aa: CVSSATRGTDPGANVLTF
d_call: NA; clone_size: NA; j_call: TRBJ1-2; v_call: TRBV5-1; cdr3_nt: TGCGCCAGCAGCTTGGGGCACACTGCTAACTATGGCTACACCTTC; cdr3_aa: CASSLGHTANYGYTF
d_call: TRBD2; clone_size: few; j_call: TRBJ2-5; v_call: TRBV10-2; cdr3_nt: TGCGCCAGCAGAACCTTTGGGGGGGGGTGGGAGACCCAGTACTTC; cdr3_aa: CASRTFGGGWETQYF
d_call: TRBD1; clone_size: NA; j_call: TRBJ1-6; v_call: TRBV12-3/TRBV12-4; cdr3_nt: TGTGCCTGCAGGCCCGGACAGGCGATCGGTTCACCCCTCCACTTT; cdr3_aa: CACRPGQAIGSPLHF
d_call: NA; clone_size: few; j_call: TRBJ1-1; v_call: TRBV12-3/TRBV12-4; cdr3_nt: TGTGCCAGCAGTTTTTCCGGCATACGGGCTGAAGCTTTCTTT; cdr3_aa: CASSFSGIRAEAFF
d_call: NA; clone_size: NA; j_call: TRBJ1-4; v_call: TRBV20-1; cdr3_nt: TGCAGTGTGCGGAGGGCCGACGGATGGGCCACTAATGAAAAACTGTTTTTT; cdr3_aa: CSVRRADGWATNEKLFF
d_call: NA; clone_size: NA; j_call: TRBJ1-5; v_call: TRBV7-2; cdr3_nt: TGTGCCAGCAGCTTGGGTACAGGGCCCTATCAGCCCCAGCATTTT; cdr3_aa: CASSLGTGPYQPQHF
d_call: NA; clone_size: NA; j_call: TRBJ2-3; v_call: TRBV4-2; cdr3_nt: TGTGCCAGCAGCCAAGCGGGGTCAGATACGCAGTATTTT; cdr3_aa: CASSQAGSDTQYF
d_call: NA; clone_size: many; j_call: TRBJ2-5; v_call: TRBV3-1; cdr3_nt: TGTGCCAGCAGCCAAGAATTCGGGGAGACCCAGTACTTC; cdr3_aa: CASSQEFGETQYF
d_call: NA; clone_size: few; j_call: TRBJ2-7; v_call: TRBV7-9; cdr3_nt: TGTGCCAGCAGCTTACAGGGTTCCACAAGTAGAAGGGGCGAGCAGTACTTC; cdr3_aa: CASSLQGSTSRRGEQYF
d_call: NA; clone_size: NA; j_call: TRBJ2-7; v_call: TRBV2; cdr3_nt: TGTGCCAGCAGTGAGGATTGGGGCGAGCAGTACTTC; cdr3_aa: CASSEDWGEQYF
d_call: TRBD1; clone_size: NA; j_call: TRBJ2-7; v_call: TRBV20-1; cdr3_nt: TGCAGTGCTAGTGCAACAGGGGGCGAGCAGTACTTC; cdr3_aa: CSASATGGEQYF
d_call: TRBD1; clone_size: once; j_call: TRBJ1-4; v_call: TRBV12-3/TRBV12-4; cdr3_nt: TGTGCCAGCAGCTCTTTCACAGGGGGCGGACGAGGTGAAAAACGGTTTTTT; cdr3_aa: CASSSFTGGGRGEKRFF
d_call: NA; clone_size: few; j_call: TRBJ1-1; v_call: TRBV2; cdr3_nt: TGTGCCAGCACTGGGGGCCAAGACACTGAAGCTTTCTTT; cdr3_aa: CASTGGQDTEAFF
d_call: NA; clone_size: NA; j_call: TRBJ2-1; v_call: TRBV7-9; cdr3_nt: TGTGCCAGCAGCATCCCTAACCCTGAGCAGTTCTTC; cdr3_aa: CASSIPNPEQFF
d_call: NA; clone_size: NA; j_call: TRBJ1-1; v_call: TRBV5-6; cdr3_nt: TGTGCCAGCAGCTTGGAGGTCGGGAAAGAAGCTTTCTTT; cdr3_aa: CASSLEVGKEAFF
d_call: NA; clone_size: NA; j_call: TRBJ2-3; v_call: TRBV29-1; cdr3_nt: TGCAGCGTTGATTGGCTCCGGGATACGCAGTATTTT; cdr3_aa: CSVDWLRDTQYF
d_call: NA; clone_size: few; j_call: TRBJ2-6; v_call: TRBV7-2; cdr3_nt: TGTGCCAGCAGCTCACGCAGCCTTTCGTTTGGGGCCAACGTCCTGACTTTC; cdr3_aa: CASSSRSLSFGANVLTF
d_call: NA; clone_size: NA; j_call: TRBJ2-5; v_call: TRBV5-1; cdr3_nt: TGCGCCAGCACCTTGACTGGGGATGGAGAGACCCAGTACTTC; cdr3_aa: CASTLTGDGETQYF
d_call: NA; clone_size: NA; j_call: TRBJ1-1; v_call: TRBV5-1; cdr3_nt: TGCGCCAGCGCCCCGGCAGGAGTCACTGAAACTTTCTTT; cdr3_aa: CASAPAGVTETFF
d_call: TRBD1; clone_size: NA; j_call: TRBJ1-1; v_call: TRBV6-2/TRBV6-3; cdr3_nt: TGTGCCATCCAGGGGGGCACCAATAGGGACACTGAAGCTTTCTTT; cdr3_aa: CAIQGGTNRDTEAFF
d_call: TRBD1; clone_size: few; j_call: TRBJ2-5; v_call: TRBV5-1; cdr3_nt: TGCGCCAGCAGCTTAACACAGGGGGGACAGACCCAGTACTTC; cdr3_aa: CASSLTQGGQTQYF
d_call: NA; clone_size: NA; j_call: TRBJ2-7; v_call: TRBV28; cdr3_nt: TGTGCCAGCAGTAAAGATACCTACGAGCAGTACTTC; cdr3_aa: CASSKDTYEQYF
d_call: NA; clone_size: many; j_call: TRBJ2-1; v_call: TRBV7-2; cdr3_nt: TGTGCCAGCAGCTTAGTGTGGCTAGATGAGCAGTTCTTC; cdr3_aa: CASSLVWLDEQFF
d_call: TRBD1; clone_size: NA; j_call: TRBJ2-1; v_call: TRBV20-1; cdr3_nt: TGCAGTGCTAGAGATCGCGACCTCCCGGGACAGACAGCCATATCCTACAATGAGCAGTTCTTC; cdr3_aa: CSARDRDLPGQTAISYNEQFF
d_call: TRBD2; clone_size: many; j_call: TRBJ2-1; v_call: TRBV7-9; cdr3_nt: TGTGCCAGTCACACCTGGACTAGCGGGGACCGTCCTGAGCAGTTCTTC; cdr3_aa: CASHTWTSGDRPEQFF
d_call: NA; clone_size: NA; j_call: TRBJ2-2; v_call: TRBV5-1; cdr3_nt: TGCGCCAGCAGCATCGGGAGCACCGGGGAGCTGTTTTTT; cdr3_aa: CASSIGSTGELFF
d_call: TRBD1; clone_size: many; j_call: TRBJ2-3; v_call: TRBV24-1; cdr3_nt: TGTGCCACCAGTGACCCACAGGGGGGAGTCGCAGATACGCAGTATTTT; cdr3_aa: CATSDPQGGVADTQYF
d_call: TRBD2; clone_size: few; j_call: TRBJ2-3; v_call: TRBV5-1; cdr3_nt: TGCGCCAGCAGCTTAGCGGGACTAGTCACAGATACGCAGTATTTT; cdr3_aa: CASSLAGLVTDTQYF
d_call: NA; clone_size: few; j_call: TRBJ2-1; v_call: TRBV20-1; cdr3_nt: TGCAGTGCTAGAGATTGGGGAAGCAATGAGCAGTTCTTC; cdr3_aa: CSARDWGSNEQFF
d_call: NA; clone_size: NA; j_call: TRBJ1-6; v_call: TRBV7-2; cdr3_nt: TGTGCCAGCAGCTTTAGGGACGGCCCAATTTCACCCCTCCACTTT; cdr3_aa: CASSFRDGPISPLHF
d_call: TRBD1; clone_size: once; j_call: TRBJ2-1; v_call: TRBV4-3; cdr3_nt: TGCGCCAGCAGCCAAACGACAGGGGCCTACAATGAGCAGTGCTTC; cdr3_aa: CASSQTTGAYNEQCF
d_call: NA; clone_size: few; j_call: TRBJ1-4; v_call: TRBV6-1; cdr3_nt: TGTGCCAGCACCGGGAGCTACACTAATGAAAAACTGTTTTTT; cdr3_aa: CASTGSYTNEKLFF
d_call: TRBD2; clone_size: NA; j_call: TRBJ2-7; v_call: TRBV20-1; cdr3_nt: TGCAGTGCTAGAGATCCTGGCGGGAGGCGCACCTACGAGCAGTACTTC; cdr3_aa: CSARDPGGRRTYEQYF
d_call: NA; clone_size: NA; j_call: TRBJ2-7; v_call: TRBV5-8; cdr3_nt: TGTGCCAGCAGCTTGGAAGGTTCGCGGATACAAGCCTACGAGCAGTACTTC; cdr3_aa: CASSLEGSRIQAYEQYF
d_call: NA; clone_size: many; j_call: TRBJ2-3; v_call: TRBV5-1; cdr3_nt: TGCGCCAGCAGCTTGGCCGCAGGGTGGTCAGATACGCAGTATTTT; cdr3_aa: CASSLAAGWSDTQYF
d_call: TRBD1; clone_size: NA; j_call: TRBJ1-3; v_call: TRBV12-3/TRBV12-4; cdr3_nt: TGTGCCAGCAGCCGGGGACAGGCTCCAGACACCATATATTTT; cdr3_aa: CASSRGQAPDTIYF
d_call: TRBD1; clone_size: few; j_call: TRBJ2-1; v_call: TRBV15; cdr3_nt: TGTGCCACCAGCAGAACTCCTGTGAGACAGGGCGGGAATGAGCAGTTCTTC; cdr3_aa: CATSRTPVRQGGNEQFF